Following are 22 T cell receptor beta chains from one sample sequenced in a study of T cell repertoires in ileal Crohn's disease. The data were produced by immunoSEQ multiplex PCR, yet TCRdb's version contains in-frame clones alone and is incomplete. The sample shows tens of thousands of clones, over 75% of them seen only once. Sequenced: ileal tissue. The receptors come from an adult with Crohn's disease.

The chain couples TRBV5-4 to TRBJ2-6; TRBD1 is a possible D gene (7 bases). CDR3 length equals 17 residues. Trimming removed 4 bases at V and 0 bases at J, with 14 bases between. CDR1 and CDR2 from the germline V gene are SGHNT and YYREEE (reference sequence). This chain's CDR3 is CASSGGTASSGANVLTF. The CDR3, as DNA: TGTGCCAGCAGCGGAGGGACAGCGAGCTCTGGGGCCAACGTCCTGACTTTC.

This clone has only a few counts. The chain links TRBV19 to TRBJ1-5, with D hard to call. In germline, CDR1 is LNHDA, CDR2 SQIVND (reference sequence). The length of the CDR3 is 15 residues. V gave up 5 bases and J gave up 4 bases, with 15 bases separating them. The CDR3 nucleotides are TGTGCCAGTAGTCTCTCAGTGAATTTTAATCAGCCCCAGCATTTT. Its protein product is CASSLSVNFNQPQHF. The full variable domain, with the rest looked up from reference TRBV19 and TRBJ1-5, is DGGITQSPKYLFRKEGQNVTLSCEQNLNHDAMYWYRQDPGQGLRLIYYSQIVNDFQKGDIAEGYSVSREKKESFPLTVTSAQKNPTAFYLCASSLSVNFNQPQHFGDGTRLSIL.

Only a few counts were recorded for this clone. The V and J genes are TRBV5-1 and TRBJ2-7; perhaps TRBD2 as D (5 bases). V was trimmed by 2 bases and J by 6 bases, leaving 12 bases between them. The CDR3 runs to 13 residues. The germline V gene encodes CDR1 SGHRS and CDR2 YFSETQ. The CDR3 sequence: CASSFKGGSEQYF. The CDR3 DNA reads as TGCGCCAGCAGCTTTAAGGGCGGGTCCGAGCAGTACTTC.

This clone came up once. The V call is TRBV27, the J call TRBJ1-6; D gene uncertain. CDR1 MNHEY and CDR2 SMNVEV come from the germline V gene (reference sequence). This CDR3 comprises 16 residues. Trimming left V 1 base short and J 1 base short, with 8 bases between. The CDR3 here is CASSLYPRSYNSPLHF. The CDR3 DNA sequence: TGTGCCAGCAGTTTATATCCCAGATCCTATAATTCACCCCTCCACTTT.

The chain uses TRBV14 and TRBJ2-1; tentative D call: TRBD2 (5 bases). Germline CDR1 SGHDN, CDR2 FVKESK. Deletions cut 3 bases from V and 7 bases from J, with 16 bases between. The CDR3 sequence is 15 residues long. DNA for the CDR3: TGTGCCAGCAGCCACGGGGAAAGTGAGCCTAATGAGCAGTTCTTC. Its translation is CASSHGESEPNEQFF.

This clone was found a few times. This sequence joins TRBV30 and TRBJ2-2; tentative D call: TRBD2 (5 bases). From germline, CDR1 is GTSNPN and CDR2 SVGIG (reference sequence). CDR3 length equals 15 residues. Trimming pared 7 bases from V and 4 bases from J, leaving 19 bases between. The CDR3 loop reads CASDRGSGFTGELFF. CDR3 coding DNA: TGTGCCTCCGACCGGGGATCTGGGTTCACCGGGGAGCTGTTTTTT. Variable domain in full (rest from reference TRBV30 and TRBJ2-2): SQTIHQWPATLVQPVGSPLSLECTVEGTSNPNLYWYRQAAGRGLQLLFYSVGIGQISSEVPQNLSASRPQDRQFILSSKKLLLSDSGFYLCASDRGSGFTGELFFGEGSRLTVL.

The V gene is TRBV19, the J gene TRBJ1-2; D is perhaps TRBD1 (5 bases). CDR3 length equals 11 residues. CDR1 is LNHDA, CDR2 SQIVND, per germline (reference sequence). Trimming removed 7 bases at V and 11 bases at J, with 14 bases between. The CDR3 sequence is CASTQGGQYTF. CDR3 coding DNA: TGTGCCAGTACTCAGGGAGGGCAGTACACCTTC.

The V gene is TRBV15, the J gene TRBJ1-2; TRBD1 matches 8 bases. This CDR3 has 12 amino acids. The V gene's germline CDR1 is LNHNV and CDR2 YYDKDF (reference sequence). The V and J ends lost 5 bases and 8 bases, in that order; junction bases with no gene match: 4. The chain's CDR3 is CATSVRGQGYTF. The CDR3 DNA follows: TGTGCCACCAGCGTCAGGGGGCAGGGCTACACCTTC.

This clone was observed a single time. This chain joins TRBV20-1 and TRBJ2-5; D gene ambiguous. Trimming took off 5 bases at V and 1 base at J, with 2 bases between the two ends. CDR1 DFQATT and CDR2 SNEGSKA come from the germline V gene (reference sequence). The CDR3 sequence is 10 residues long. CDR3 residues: CSALQETQYF. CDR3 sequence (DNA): TGCAGTGCTCTCCAAGAGACCCAGTACTTC.

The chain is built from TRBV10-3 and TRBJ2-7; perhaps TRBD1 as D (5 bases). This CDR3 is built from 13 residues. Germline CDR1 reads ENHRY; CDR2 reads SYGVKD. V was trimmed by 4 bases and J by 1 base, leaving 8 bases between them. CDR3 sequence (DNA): TGTGCCATCAGTGCGCAGGGATCCTACGAGCAGTACTTC. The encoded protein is CAISAQGSYEQYF.

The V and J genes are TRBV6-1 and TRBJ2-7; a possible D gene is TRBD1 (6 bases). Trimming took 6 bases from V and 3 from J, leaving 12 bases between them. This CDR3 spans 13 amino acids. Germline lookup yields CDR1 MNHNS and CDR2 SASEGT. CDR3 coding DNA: TGTGCCAGCAGAACCAGGGGAGTCTACGAGCAGTACTTC. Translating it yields CASRTRGVYEQYF.

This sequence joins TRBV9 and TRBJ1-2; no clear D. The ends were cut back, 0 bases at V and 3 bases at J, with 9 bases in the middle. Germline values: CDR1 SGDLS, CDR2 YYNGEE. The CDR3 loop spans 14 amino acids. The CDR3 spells CASSVEVLDYGYTF. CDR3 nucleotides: TGTGCCAGCAGCGTAGAAGTATTAGACTATGGCTACACCTTC.

CDR3 sequence reads: CASSIRTGGVLGETQYF. DNA for the CDR3: TGTGCCAGTAGTATCCGGACAGGGGGCGTTCTCGGGGAGACCCAGTACTTC. J is TRBJ2-5 and V is TRBV19; 11 bases match TRBD1. The V and J ends lost 3 bases and 5 bases, in that order; junction bases with no gene match: 11. The CDR3 consists of 17 residues. Germline V gene sequence: CDR1 LNHDA, CDR2 SQIVND (reference sequence).

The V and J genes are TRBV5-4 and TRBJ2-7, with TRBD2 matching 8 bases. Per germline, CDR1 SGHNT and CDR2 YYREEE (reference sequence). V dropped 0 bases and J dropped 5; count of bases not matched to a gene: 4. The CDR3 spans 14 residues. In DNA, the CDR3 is TGTGCCAGCAGCTTGGGCGGGGGGCTAAACGAGCAGTACTTC. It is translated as CASSLGGGLNEQYF.

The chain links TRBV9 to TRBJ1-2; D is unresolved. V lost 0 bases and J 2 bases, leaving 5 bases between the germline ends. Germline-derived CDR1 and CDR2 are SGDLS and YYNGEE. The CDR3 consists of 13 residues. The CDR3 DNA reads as TGTGCCAGCAGCGTAGGTCAGAACTATGGCTACACCTTC. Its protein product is CASSVGQNYGYTF.

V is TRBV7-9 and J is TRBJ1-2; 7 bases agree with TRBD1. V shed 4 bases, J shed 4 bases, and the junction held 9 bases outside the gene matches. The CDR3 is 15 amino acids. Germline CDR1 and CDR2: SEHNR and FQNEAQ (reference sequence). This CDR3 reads CASSSTGAVSYGYTF. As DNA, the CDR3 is TGTGCCAGCAGCTCTACAGGGGCGGTGAGCTATGGCTACACCTTC.

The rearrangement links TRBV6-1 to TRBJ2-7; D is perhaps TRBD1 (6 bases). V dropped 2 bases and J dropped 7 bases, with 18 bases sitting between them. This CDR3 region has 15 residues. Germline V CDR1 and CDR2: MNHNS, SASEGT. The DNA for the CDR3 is TGTGCCAGCAGTGAAACAGGGACATCGAAAACTGAGCAGTACTTC. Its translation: CASSETGTSKTEQYF.

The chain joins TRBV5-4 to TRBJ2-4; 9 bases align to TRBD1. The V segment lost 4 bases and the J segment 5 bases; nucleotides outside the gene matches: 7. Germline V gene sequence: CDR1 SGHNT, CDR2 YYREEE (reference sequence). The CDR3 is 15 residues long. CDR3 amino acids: CASSTGQGSENIQYF. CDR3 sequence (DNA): TGTGCCAGCAGCACAGGACAGGGGTCGGAAAACATTCAGTACTTC.

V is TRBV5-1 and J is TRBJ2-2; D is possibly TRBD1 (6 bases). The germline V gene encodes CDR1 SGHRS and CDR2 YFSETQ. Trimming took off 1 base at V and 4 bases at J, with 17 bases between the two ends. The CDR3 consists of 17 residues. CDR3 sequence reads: CASSLSAAGVGTGELFF. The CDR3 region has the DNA TGCGCCAGCAGCTTGTCCGCTGCAGGGGTGGGCACCGGGGAGCTGTTTTTT.

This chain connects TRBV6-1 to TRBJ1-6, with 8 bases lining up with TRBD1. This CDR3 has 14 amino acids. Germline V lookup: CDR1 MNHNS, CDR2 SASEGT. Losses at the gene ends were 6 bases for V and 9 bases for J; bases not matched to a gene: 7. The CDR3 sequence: CASRSGRGLSPLHF. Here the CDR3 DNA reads TGTGCCAGCAGGTCGGGCAGGGGGCTTTCACCCCTCCACTTT.

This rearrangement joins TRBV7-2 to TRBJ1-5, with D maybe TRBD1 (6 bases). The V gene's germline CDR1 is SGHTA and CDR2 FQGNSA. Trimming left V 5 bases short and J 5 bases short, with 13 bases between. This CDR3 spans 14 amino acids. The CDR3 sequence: CASSPDRYYQPQHF. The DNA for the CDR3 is TGTGCCAGCAGCCCTGACAGGTATTATCAGCCCCAGCATTTT.

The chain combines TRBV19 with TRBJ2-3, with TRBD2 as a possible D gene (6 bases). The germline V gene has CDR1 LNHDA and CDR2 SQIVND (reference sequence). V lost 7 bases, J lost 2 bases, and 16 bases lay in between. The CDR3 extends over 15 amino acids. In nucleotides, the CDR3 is TGTGCCAGTACTCCCCGGGACTTCACCACAGATACGCAGTATTTT. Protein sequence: CASTPRDFTTDTQYF.